Listed here are 13 T cell receptor beta chains from one sample, sequenced in a study of T cells in Graves' hyperthyroidism and ophthalmopathy. From RNA transcripts, TCR beta CDR3 regions were amplified. The HTBI primer set drove a first-round RT-PCR of the TCR CDR3. From the multiplex PCR reads, TCRdb called clonotypes with MiXCR, one entry per CDR3 protein. Of roughly 380,000 distinct CDR3 sequences listed, approximately 19% are singletons. The sample was blood. These receptors were taken from a woman in her late teens or twenties with Graves' hyperthyroidism.

This clonotype was seen many times. J is TRBJ2-2 and V is TRBV20-1; the D is unclear. Trimming left V 0 bases short and J 4 bases short, with 9 bases between. CDR1 is DFQATT and CDR2 is SNEGSKA in the germline V gene (reference sequence). The CDR3 length is 14 residues. Here the CDR3 DNA reads TGCAGTGCTAGAGAACGGAGACTCACCGGGGAGCTGTTTTTT. Translation gives CSARERRLTGELFF.

V usage is TRBV10-3 and J usage is TRBJ1-2; D is undetermined. Trimming removed 5 bases at V and 8 bases at J, with 9 bases between. Looked up from germline, CDR1 is ENHRY and CDR2 is SYGVKD. This CDR3 region has 11 residues. This CDR3 reads CAISFESGYTF. The CDR3, as DNA: TGTGCCATCAGTTTCGAGTCGGGCTACACCTTC.

This clonotype was picked up many times. This chain connects TRBV20-1 to TRBJ2-4; 12 bases fit TRBD2. The CDR3 covers 16 residues. Germline-derived CDR1 and CDR2 are DFQATT and SNEGSKA (reference sequence). V was clipped by 5 bases and J by 0 bases; unmatched bases: 5. The DNA for the CDR3 is TGCAGTGCTCTTGGACTAGCGGGGATAGCCAAAAACATTCAGTACTTC. Amino acid sequence: CSALGLAGIAKNIQYF.

The sample holds many counts of this clonotype. The gene calls are TRBV11-1 and TRBJ2-7, with 10 bases aligning to TRBD2. After removal of 1 base from V and 4 bases from J, the junction contained 7 bases not matched to a gene. This CDR3 has 16 amino acids. Germline V gene sequence: CDR1 SGHAT, CDR2 FQDESV (reference sequence). Here the CDR3 reads CASSLGAGGPLYEQYF. In DNA form, the CDR3 reads TGTGCCAGCAGCTTAGGAGCGGGGGGGCCTTTGTACGAGCAGTACTTC.

This clonotype showed up many times. CDR3 amino acids: CASSRQGDYGYTF. CDR3 nucleotides: TGTGCCAGCAGCAGACAGGGAGACTATGGCTACACCTTC. V is TRBV12-3 or TRBV12-4 and J is TRBJ1-2; 7 positions agree with TRBD1. The CDR3 covers 13 residues. Trimming cost V 6 bases and J 3 bases; bases outside gene matches: 4.

Many counts were recorded for this clonotype. The chain links TRBV2 to TRBJ2-5, with D uncertain. This CDR3 has 14 residues. Per germline, CDR1 SNHLY and CDR2 FYNNEI. V lost 3 bases and J 5 bases, leaving 13 bases between the germline ends. The CDR3 sequence is CASSEGPSVETQYF. DNA of the CDR3: TGTGCCAGCAGTGAGGGCCCATCCGTTGAGACCCAGTACTTC.

The table lists this clonotype with many counts. This chain joins TRBV20-1 and TRBJ1-6; D gene ambiguous. Trimming took 4 bases from V and 9 from J, leaving 25 bases between them. The germline gives CDR1 DFQATT, CDR2 SNEGSKA (reference sequence). The CDR3 length is 17 residues. The CDR3 reads CSAKPPAGLPRSSPLHF. The CDR3 region has the DNA TGCAGTGCTAAACCCCCAGCGGGCCTCCCGAGAAGTTCACCCCTCCACTTT.

In its sample, this clonotype was seen a few times. The V gene is TRBV7-2, the J gene TRBJ2-5; 8 bases match TRBD2. The junction had 12 bases not matched to a gene; V was cut back by 4 bases and J by 5 bases. CDR3 size: 16 residues. From germline, CDR1 is SGHTA and CDR2 FQGNSA. The chain's CDR3 is CASSSVSGGGRETQYF. The CDR3 nucleotides are TGTGCCAGCAGCTCCGTGTCGGGGGGGGGCCGTGAGACCCAGTACTTC. Based on the CDR3 plus reference TRBV7-2 and TRBJ2-5, the full variable domain is GAGVSQSPSNKVTEKGKDVELRCDPISGHTALYWYRQSLGQGLEFLIYFQGNSAPDKSGLPSDRFSAERTGGSVSTLTIQRTQQEDSAVYLCASSSVSGGGRETQYFGPGTRLLVL.

The chain couples TRBV7-8 to TRBJ2-7; 8 positions agree with TRBD1. The junction had 3 bases not matched to a gene; V was cut back by 3 bases and J by 2 bases. The length of the CDR3 is 14 residues. Germline V gene sequence: CDR1 SGHVS, CDR2 FQNEAQ. In DNA form, the CDR3 reads TGTGCCAGCAGCTTGCAGGGGGCTGCCTACGAGCAGTACTTC. Translating it yields CASSLQGAAYEQYF.

A few counts support this clonotype. The V call is TRBV10-3, the J call TRBJ2-5; 11 positions agree with TRBD2. Germline-derived CDR1 and CDR2 are ENHRY and SYGVKD. This CDR3 has 16 residues. With V trimmed by 3 bases and J by 3 bases, 6 bases remained unmatched. The CDR3 region is CAISDSSGGRKETQYF. CDR3 in DNA: TGTGCCATCAGTGATTCTAGCGGGGGGCGAAAAGAGACCCAGTACTTC.

This clonotype occurred many times. The gene calls are TRBV25-1 and TRBJ1-6; TRBD1 is a possible D gene (6 bases). CDR1 and CDR2 (germline): MGHDK, SYGVNS. V was trimmed by 0 bases and J by 10 bases, leaving 10 bases between them. This CDR3 region has 14 residues. CDR3 nucleotide sequence: TGTGCCAGCAGTGAATACCAGGGGAGGTCACCCCTCCACTTT. Its protein is CASSEYQGRSPLHF.

The CDR3 bases are TGTGCCAGCGGCGACAGGGGGCTTCACTATGGCTACACCTTC. It yields the protein CASGDRGLHYGYTF. The chain links TRBV6-1 to TRBJ1-2, with 10 positions matching TRBD1. CDR3 length: 14 amino acids. Unmatched junction bases numbered 6, after V lost 8 bases and J lost 3 bases. Germline lookup yields CDR1 MNHNS and CDR2 SASEGT.

J is TRBJ2-5 and V is TRBV5-1; TRBD2 might be the D (6 bases). This CDR3 has 14 residues. Germline V gene sequence: CDR1 SGHRS, CDR2 YFSETQ. Trimming removed 0 bases at V and 4 bases at J, with 10 bases between. This chain's CDR3 is CASSLVGSGETQYF. The CDR3 region has the DNA TGCGCCAGCAGCTTGGTTGGTAGCGGAGAGACCCAGTACTTC.